This TCR beta chain was sequenced for a study of cytomegalovirus exposure and HLA in healthy donors. Study-level points and caveats: Later analysis suggested most CMV-associated TCR beta chains were HLA-restricted. Three chains linked to CMV were shown in vitro to be specific for CMV antigens. According to an earlier analysis, most TCR beta V segments yielded productive rearrangements about 87% or about 30% of the time.

With respect to this clone: Its antigen is still unknown.

It was with 60 Vbeta and 13 Jbeta primers that the PCR ran. Per the study methods: In a later analysis, the count reached 80 million or so unique TCR beta chains, with 10 million to 11 million shared. The table came from immunoSEQ multiplex PCR; TCRdb's copy has only in-frame clones and leaves some out. D and trimming were read from the DNA, whereas the V and J calls and clone size are those reported in that table. This sample has 100,000 to 150,000 clones, with about 61% found just once. The CDR3 is 15 amino acids. The V and J ends lost 0 bases and 5 bases, in that order; junction bases with no gene match: 5. Germline V lookup: CDR1 MNHEY, CDR2 SVGAGI.

This TCR was recovered from a middle-aged woman in good health and CMV-seronegative. The sequencing input was PBMCs. The rearrangement joins TRBV6-5 to TRBJ2-7, with TRBD1 identical over 9 bases. The CDR3 DNA reads as TGTGCCAGCAGTTACTCGAAGGACAGGGGACACGAGCAGTACTTC. Amino acids: CASSYSKDRGHEQYF.